This record covers a single TCR beta chain. The sample comes from a study of OX40 agonist ivuxolimab in advanced cancers. The germline V gene encodes CDR1 ENHRY and CDR2 SYGVKD. V was clipped by 2 bases and J by 7 bases; unmatched bases: 2. CDR3 length: 13 residues. Method: immunoSEQ multiplex PCR; TCRdb's copy keeps in-frame clones and lacks some. The table records around 72,000 clones, around 86% of them present only once. This sequence was found in an adult with an advanced solid tumor such as melanoma, head and neck, liver or kidney cancer. The chain links TRBV10-3 to TRBJ2-1, with 7 nucleotides matching TRBD2. Sequenced material: CD4+ or CD8+ T cells sorted from blood, taken in a trial of the OX40 agonist ivuxolimab. The CDR3 spells CAISELADNEQFF. The CDR3 region has the DNA TGTGCCATCAGTGAGCTAGCGGATAATGAGCAGTTCTTC.